The T cell receptor beta chain under discussion was sequenced for a study of spatial heterogeneity in lung cancer. In its sample, this clonotype was seen a few times. Its antigen is not identified. This beta chain turned up in a library designed for alpha chains; as an off-target read, its abundance says little. Study results and limitations: Tracking of tumor mutation counts was seen in expanded intratumoral alpha and beta TCR counts.

Time point meaning: sample taken at primary tumor resection. TCRdb reanalysed the 5' RACE reads using MiXCR and keeps one entry per CDR3 protein. The sample shows about 11,000 distinct CDR3 sequences, around 5.5% of them seen only once. The V segment lost 4 bases and the J segment 5 bases; nucleotides outside the gene matches: 0. CDR3 length equals 12 residues. In germline, CDR1 is MNHNY, CDR2 SVGAGI (reference sequence). The clonotype originates from a male donor with early-stage non-small cell lung cancer. The starting material was lung tumor tissue, obtained at surgery. The rearrangement uses TRBV6-6 and TRBJ2-5; 8 bases map to TRBD2. In DNA, the CDR3 is TGTGCCAGCAGTTCGGGGGGGGAGACCCAGTACTTC. Translated: CASSSGGETQYF.